The 20 T cell receptor beta chains reported below all come from one sample, sequenced in a study of CD8+ T cells in alopecia areata (dated 2018 in TCRdb). Library prep was done by the immunoSEQ multiplex PCR assay. To provide template for TCR sequencing, every sample had RNA extracted and reverse transcribed into cDNA. In TCRdb, the immuneACCESS table is reduced to in-frame sequences with V and J assigned. These tables do not hold every clone; where another copy was compared, an unresolved V gene accounts for under half, and the others remain unexplained. The sample includes about 37,000 clones, with around 50% observed a single time. Jointly, the top ten make up under 2% of the sample. In a handful of patients from the biomarker study, an additional sort separated CD25+CD127- cells out of the CD4+ cells. Material for sequencing was CD4+ Tregs sorted from blood. The source of these receptors is a human donor with alopecia areata.

This clone is a singleton in its sample. The chain employs TRBV5-1 and TRBJ1-2; TRBD1 agrees at 10 bases. Trimming removed 1 base from V and 8 bases from J; junction bases left unmatched: 5. Germline CDR1 SGHRS, CDR2 YFSETQ. The CDR3 consists of 14 residues. Here the CDR3 reads CASSLSGQGEGYTF. The CDR3 coding sequence is TGCGCCAGCAGCTTGTCCGGACAGGGGGAGGGCTACACCTTC.

This sequence joins TRBV27 and TRBJ2-4, with D perhaps TRBD1 (6 bases). The CDR3 covers 16 residues. Germline V gives CDR1 MNHEY, CDR2 SMNVEV (reference sequence). The V end was cut by 3 bases, the J end by 0 bases, with 12 bases between. The CDR3 coding sequence is TGTGCCAGCAGTTTCGACAGGATGCTAGCCAAAAACATTCAGTACTTC. It specifies CASSFDRMLAKNIQYF.

The rearrangement joins TRBV2 to TRBJ2-1; 8 bases align to TRBD2. J lost 3 bases, V lost 1 base, and 2 bases had no gene match. The germline gives CDR1 SNHLY, CDR2 FYNNEI. The CDR3 length is 15 residues. CDR3 nucleotide sequence: TGTGCCAGCAGTGAAGGGCTAGCGGGCTACAATGAGCAGTTCTTC. Protein sequence: CASSEGLAGYNEQFF.

Here the CDR3 reads CSVETGVNTEAFF. The CDR3 bases are TGCAGCGTTGAAACAGGGGTGAACACTGAAGCTTTCTTT. The genes are TRBV29-1 and TRBJ1-1; 7 bases map to TRBD1. With 2 bases clipped from V and 0 bases from J, the junction kept 0 bases outside the gene matches. The CDR3 has 13 residues. Looked up from germline, CDR1 is SQVTM and CDR2 is ANQGSEA.

This clone was counted between two and nine times. The CDR3 is CSATSYEQYF. The CDR3 DNA sequence: TGCAGTGCTACTAGCTACGAGCAGTACTTC. The chain recombines TRBV20-1 with TRBJ2-7, with no clear D. CDR1 is DFQATT and CDR2 is SNEGSKA in the germline V gene (reference sequence). This CDR3 has 10 amino acids. With 4 bases removed from V and 3 bases from J, the gap between germline ends came to 4 bases.

This clone was seen a few times. In DNA, the CDR3 is TGTGCCATCAGTGAGTCGGTGGCGGGAATCACAGATACGCAGTATTTT. Translation: CAISESVAGITDTQYF. The rearrangement joins TRBV10-3 to TRBJ2-3; a possible D gene is TRBD2 (6 bases). CDR3 size: 16 residues. V was trimmed by 0 bases and J by 2 bases, leaving 12 bases between them. The germline V gene encodes CDR1 ENHRY and CDR2 SYGVKD.

This sequence joins TRBV7-6 and TRBJ2-1, with D perhaps given as TRBD1 or TRBD2 (5 bases each). V lost 5 bases and J lost 4, with 18 bases in between. Germline CDR1 SGHVS, CDR2 FNYEAQ. This CDR3 contains 16 residues. CDR3: CASSANPGTKYNEQFF. The CDR3 DNA follows: TGTGCCAGCAGCGCAAACCCCGGGACGAAATACAATGAGCAGTTCTTC.

V gene TRBV29-1 combines with J gene TRBJ2-3, with D perhaps matching TRBD2 (5 bases). Per germline, CDR1 SQVTM and CDR2 ANQGSEA. The CDR3 is made up of 13 amino acids. V lost 4 bases and J 2 bases, leaving 10 bases between the germline ends. The CDR3 bases are TGCAGCGTTGGTCGGGATTACACAGATACGCAGTATTTT. Encoded protein: CSVGRDYTDTQYF.

Sample share makes this clone medium-sized. This sequence joins TRBV7-2 and TRBJ1-1; 8 bases fit TRBD1. Germline CDR1 and CDR2: SGHTA and FQGNSA. There are 14 residues in the CDR3. With V trimmed by 1 base and J by 4 bases, 2 bases remained unmatched. The CDR3 region has the DNA TGTGCCAGCAGCTTAGGACAGGGGAGCACTGAAGCTTTCTTT. As protein: CASSLGQGSTEAFF.

The rearrangement uses TRBV7-2 and TRBJ2-3; D might be TRBD2 (6 bases). The germline CDR1 and CDR2 sequences are SGHTA and FQGNSA. CDR3 length equals 12 residues. Deletions cut 1 base from V and 11 bases from J, with 10 bases between. CDR3 region: CASSLGRELQYF. DNA for the CDR3: TGTGCCAGCAGCTTAGGACGGGAGTTGCAGTATTTT.

A few counts support this clone. This sequence joins TRBV6-1 and TRBJ2-3, with TRBD2 matching 8 bases. The CDR3 loop spans 15 amino acids. In germline, CDR1 is MNHNS, CDR2 SASEGT. Trimming at V came to 6 bases and at J to 0 bases, leaving 5 bases not matched to a gene. CDR3 nucleotide sequence: TGTGCCAGCAGGGTCATAGCGGGGAGCACAGATACGCAGTATTTT. Amino acid sequence: CASRVIAGSTDTQYF.

This clone is medium-sized. The chain is built from TRBV7-2 and TRBJ2-3; D is perhaps TRBD1 (5 bases). CDR1 is SGHTA, CDR2 FQGNSA, per germline. V was clipped by 1 base and J by 2 bases, with 10 bases between them. This CDR3 is built from 15 residues. CDR3 DNA sequence: TGTGCCAGCAGCTTAGGACAGATCCACACAGATACGCAGTATTTT. This sequence encodes CASSLGQIHTDTQYF.

The chain joins TRBV15 to TRBJ2-3; no firm D call. This CDR3 is built from 14 residues. Trimming cost V 0 bases and J 4 bases, with 8 bases left between them. In germline, CDR1 is LNHNV, CDR2 YYDKDF (reference sequence). This CDR3 reads CATSREGPADTQYF. The CDR3 nucleotides are TGTGCCACCAGCAGAGAGGGTCCCGCAGATACGCAGTATTTT. Based on the CDR3 plus reference TRBV15 and TRBJ2-3, the full variable domain is DAMVIQNPRYQVTQFGKPVTLSCSQTLNHNVMYWYQQKSSQAPKLLFHYYDKDFNNEADTPDNFQSRRPNTSFCFLDIRSPGLGDTAMYLCATSREGPADTQYFGPGTRLTVL.

This CDR3 reads CASSEGQLNTGELFF. The CDR3 DNA is TGTGCCAGTAGTGAGGGACAGTTGAACACCGGGGAGCTGTTTTTT. The chain uses TRBV19 and TRBJ2-2; 7 bases fit TRBD1. V lost 5 bases and J lost 1; bases outside the gene matches: 4. Germline CDR1 and CDR2: LNHDA and SQIVND (reference sequence). This CDR3 is built from 15 residues.

The chain links TRBV20-1 to TRBJ1-1, with D unclear. Germline V gives CDR1 DFQATT, CDR2 SNEGSKA (reference sequence). V was clipped by 3 bases and J by 3 bases, with 5 bases between them. The CDR3 spans 11 residues. DNA for the CDR3: TGCAGTGCTAGGAGAGACACTGAAGCTTTCTTT. Its protein is CSARRDTEAFF.

V gene TRBV25-1 combines with J gene TRBJ2-2; possibly TRBD1 or TRBD2 for D (5 bases each). Trimming removed 0 bases at V and 0 bases at J, with 11 bases between. Germline V gene lookup returns CDR1 MGHDK and CDR2 SYGVNS. The CDR3 consists of 17 residues. The CDR3 region is CASSEYWGRPNTGELFF. In DNA form, the CDR3 reads TGTGCCAGCAGTGAATATTGGGGACGACCGAACACCGGGGAGCTGTTTTTT.

This clone turned up a few times. This chain uses TRBV7-9 with TRBJ2-3; 13 bases fit TRBD2. V shed 5 bases and J 1 base; nucleotides not matched to a gene: 6. This CDR3 is built from 17 residues. Germline V gives CDR1 SEHNR, CDR2 FQNEAQ (reference sequence). The CDR3 DNA sequence: TGTGCCAGCAGCCCCGGACTAGCGGGGGCGCGCACAGATACGCAGTATTTT. Its protein is CASSPGLAGARTDTQYF. Full variable domain (outside the CDR3, taken from reference TRBV7-9 and TRBJ2-3): DTGVSQNPRHKITKRGQNVTFRCDPISEHNRLYWYRQTLGQGPEFLTYFQNEAQLEKSRLLSDRFSAERPKGSFSTLEIQRTEQGDSAMYLCASSPGLAGARTDTQYFGPGTRLTVL.

This clone has only a few counts. J is TRBJ1-1 and V is TRBV7-9, with D perhaps TRBD1 (6 bases). The CDR3 loop spans 15 amino acids. The ends were cut back, 0 bases at V and 11 bases at J, with 19 bases in the middle. The germline CDR1 and CDR2 sequences are SEHNR and FQNEAQ (reference sequence). DNA of the CDR3: TGTGCCAGCAGCTTAGCGTCGGGGGGCGCATTAAGGGCTTTCTTT. Protein: CASSLASGGALRAFF.

V gene TRBV2 combines with J gene TRBJ2-3; 7 bases are shared with TRBD2. CDR1 and CDR2 from the germline V gene are SNHLY and FYNNEI. Unmatched junction bases numbered 6, after V lost 7 bases and J lost 5 bases. The CDR3 runs to 13 residues. CDR3 nucleotides: TGTGCCAGCATGGGCGGGAGTGTAGATACGCAGTATTTT. Its protein product is CASMGGSVDTQYF.

The chain recombines TRBV5-1 with TRBJ2-2; no definite D call. V lost 3 bases and J lost 7, with 10 bases in between. This CDR3 is built from 13 residues. Germline values: CDR1 SGHRS, CDR2 YFSETQ. The CDR3 DNA is TGCGCCAGCAGCTCGGGTCGGTGCGGGGAGCTGTTTTTT. Translated: CASSSGRCGELFF.